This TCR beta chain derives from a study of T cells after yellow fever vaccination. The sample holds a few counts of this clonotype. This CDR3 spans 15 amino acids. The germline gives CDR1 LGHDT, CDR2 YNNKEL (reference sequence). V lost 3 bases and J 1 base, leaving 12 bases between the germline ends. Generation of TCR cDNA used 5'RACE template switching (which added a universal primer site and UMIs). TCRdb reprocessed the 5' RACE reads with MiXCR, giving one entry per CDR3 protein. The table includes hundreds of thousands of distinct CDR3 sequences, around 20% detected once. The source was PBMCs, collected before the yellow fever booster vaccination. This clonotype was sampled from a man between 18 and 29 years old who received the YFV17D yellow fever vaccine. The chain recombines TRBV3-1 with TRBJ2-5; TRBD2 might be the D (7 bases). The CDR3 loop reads CASSHLRGGQETQYF. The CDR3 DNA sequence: TGTGCCAGCAGCCATTTGAGGGGGGGCCAAGAGACCCAGTACTTC.